These T cell receptor beta chains were read from a single sample in a study of cytomegalovirus exposure and HLA in healthy donors. The table came from immunoSEQ multiplex PCR; TCRdb's copy has only in-frame clones and leaves some out. This sample has around 99,000 clones, with more than 70% found just once. Sequencing was performed on PBMCs. The receptors were gathered from a man between 18 and 35 years old in good health and CMV-seronegative. Each CDR3 is given with its conserved first and last residue. Fields, in order: V gene, D gene, clone size, J gene, CDR3 protein, CDR3 DNA. D genes are given only for firm matches. Clone size, where shown, is once, few, many, or a class for clones that have expanded.

TRBV18	TRBD2	NA	TRBJ2-5	CASSPISGVLQETQYF	TGTGCCAGCTCACCCATTAGCGGGGTCCTCCAAGAGACCCAGTACTTC
TRBV7-9	NA	few	TRBJ1-2	CASSLVSSGGGDAGYTF	TGTGCCAGCAGCTTAGTATCCTCGGGGGGCGGCGATGCGGGCTACACCTTC
TRBV5-1	NA	once	TRBJ1-1	CASSPPGGGQGNTEAFF	TGCGCCAGCAGCCCACCCGGCGGGGGGCAGGGGAACACTGAAGCTTTCTTT
TRBV14	TRBD2	NA	TRBJ2-1	CASSSSGGAFSEQFF	TGTGCCAGCAGCTCAAGCGGGGGGGCGTTTAGTGAGCAGTTCTTC
TRBV5-1	NA	NA	TRBJ2-3	CASSSGKKGDTQYF	TGCGCCAGCAGCTCCGGGAAGAAGGGAGATACGCAGTATTTT
TRBV7-6	NA	NA	TRBJ2-5	CASSRPGLETQYF	TGTGCCAGCAGCCGTCCAGGACTAGAGACCCAGTACTTC
TRBV14	TRBD2	NA	TRBJ2-2	CASSQDLAGTNTGELFF	TGTGCCAGCAGCCAAGATTTAGCGGGGACGAACACCGGGGAGCTGTTTTTT
TRBV7-7	TRBD2	few	TRBJ2-3	CASSLTSGVTDTQYF	TGTGCCAGCAGCCTAACTAGCGGAGTCACAGATACGCAGTATTTT
TRBV5-6	TRBD1	NA	TRBJ2-7	CASSLGQDRDNYEQYF	TGTGCCAGCAGCTTGGGCCAAGACAGGGATAACTACGAGCAGTACTTC
TRBV9	NA	NA	TRBJ1-2	CASSARGGGNYGYTF	TGTGCCAGCAGCGCGAGGGGAGGGGGGAACTATGGCTACACCTTC
TRBV5-5	NA	NA	TRBJ2-7	CASSLVGGFAYEQYF	TGTGCCAGCAGCTTGGTTGGGGGGTTCGCCTACGAGCAGTACTTC
TRBV7-9	TRBD1	NA	TRBJ2-4	CASSLGQGVAKNIQYF	TGTGCCAGCAGCTTAGGTCAGGGGGTGGCCAAAAACATTCAGTACTTC
TRBV5-1	TRBD2	NA	TRBJ2-2	CASSPGTSGGAYGELFF	TGCGCCAGCAGCCCCGGGACTAGCGGGGGGGCCTATGGGGAGCTGTTTTTT
TRBV27	TRBD1	NA	TRBJ2-7	CASSLGQGVEQYF	TGTGCCAGCAGTTTGGGACAGGGGGTCGAGCAGTACTTC
TRBV5-6	TRBD1	NA	TRBJ1-2	CASSLGTGVGYGYTF	TGTGCCAGCAGCTTGGGGACAGGCGTAGGCTATGGCTACACCTTC
TRBV2	NA	few	TRBJ1-5	CASSRITGTYQPQHF	TGTGCCAGCAGTAGAATCACAGGGACGTATCAGCCCCAGCATTTT
TRBV29-1	NA	NA	TRBJ2-7	CSVRPGAYEQYF	TGCAGCGTCCGCCCGGGGGCCTACGAGCAGTACTTC
TRBV7-9	NA	NA	TRBJ1-3	CASSRLFGQSGNTIYF	TGTGCCAGCAGCCGACTTTTTGGCCAAAGTGGGAACACCATATATTTT
TRBV19	NA	NA	TRBJ2-5	CASSTGFQETQYF	TGTGCCAGTAGTACCGGTTTTCAAGAGACCCAGTACTTC
TRBV7-2	NA	NA	TRBJ1-2	CASSTDRYGYTF	TGTGCCAGCAGCACAGATCGCTATGGCTACACCTTC
TRBV2	NA	once	TRBJ1-3	CASRRIDFSSGNTIYF	TGTGCCAGCAGAAGGATTGACTTCAGCTCTGGAAACACCATATATTTT
TRBV19	NA	NA	TRBJ1-1	CASKGLSPEAFF	TGTGCCAGTAAGGGGTTAAGCCCTGAAGCTTTCTTT
TRBV5-6	NA	NA	TRBJ2-7	CASTSQGYEQYF	TGTGCCAGCACCTCACAGGGCTACGAGCAGTACTTC
TRBV29-1	NA	NA	TRBJ2-1	CSAEGFGERNEQFF	TGCAGCGCTGAAGGCTTCGGGGAAAGGAATGAGCAGTTCTTC
TRBV14	NA	NA	TRBJ1-3	CASSETGFSGNTIYF	TGTGCCAGCAGCGAGACAGGTTTCTCTGGAAACACCATATATTTT
TRBV27	TRBD2	NA	TRBJ2-1	CASSPGLATYNEQFF	TGTGCCAGCAGTCCGGGACTAGCTACCTACAATGAGCAGTTCTTC
TRBV28	TRBD1	NA	TRBJ1-2	CASSPPGQVYGYTF	TGTGCCAGCAGTCCGCCGGGACAGGTCTATGGCTACACCTTC
TRBV5-1	NA	NA	TRBJ1-2	CASSLFQNYGYTF	TGCGCCAGCAGCTTGTTTCAAAACTATGGCTACACCTTC
TRBV5-1	TRBD1	NA	TRBJ2-6	CASSTWTGDSGANVLTF	TGCGCCAGCAGCACCTGGACAGGAGACTCTGGGGCCAACGTCCTGACTTTC
TRBV4-1	NA	NA	TRBJ2-3	CASSYPGEDTQYF	TGCGCCAGCAGCTACCCGGGGGAGGATACGCAGTATTTT
TRBV7-9	NA	NA	TRBJ1-5	CASSRGGEGDQPQHF	TGTGCCAGCAGCCGAGGTGGGGAGGGGGATCAGCCCCAGCATTTT
TRBV5-6	TRBD1	NA	TRBJ1-2	CASSRTGQNYGYTF	TGTGCCAGCAGCCGAACGGGACAGAACTATGGCTACACCTTC
TRBV20-1	NA	NA	TRBJ1-4	CSAGRGEKLFF	TGCAGTGCTGGCCGGGGTGAAAAACTGTTTTTT
TRBV9	NA	NA	TRBJ2-1	CASSPSGRGSEQFF	TGTGCCAGCAGCCCCTCCGGTCGGGGGTCTGAGCAGTTCTTC
TRBV2	TRBD1	NA	TRBJ2-7	CASSDADREGYEQYF	TGTGCCAGCAGTGACGCCGACAGGGAAGGTTACGAGCAGTACTTC
TRBV19	NA	NA	TRBJ1-3	CASSIGRSGNTIYF	TGTGCCAGTAGTATTGGTAGATCTGGAAACACCATATATTTT
TRBV7-2	TRBD1	few	TRBJ1-2	CASSPTGGYGYTF	TGTGCCAGCAGCCCAACAGGGGGCTATGGCTACACCTTC
TRBV5-1	TRBD1	NA	TRBJ1-2	CASSEPTGNGYTF	TGCGCCAGCAGCGAGCCGACAGGGAATGGCTACACCTTC
TRBV15	TRBD2	NA	TRBJ2-5	CATSRGSGGLETQYF	TGTGCCACCAGCAGAGGTAGCGGGGGGCTTGAGACCCAGTACTTC
TRBV5-8	NA	NA	TRBJ2-5	CASSLGRARQEQYF	TGTGCCAGCAGCTTGGGCAGGGCGAGGCAAGAGCAGTACTTC